Each of the 3 T cell receptor beta chains below was sequenced from the same sample in a study of T cells after yellow fever vaccination (dated by TCRdb to between 2018 and 2021). The treatment or condition label, as the study defines it: live attenuated yellow fever vaccine strain. The library was produced with 5' RACE. TCRdb records Illumina HiSeq 2500 as the sequencer. TCRdb reprocessing: public reads trimmed at Q25 with fastp, clones called with MiXCR, in-frame beta chains kept. Every CDR3 protein is listed once, alongside the most common genes and DNA of its rows. This sample holds approximately 250,000 distinct CDR3 sequences; over 6.5% were observed only once. The ten largest clones add up to 1% to 1.2% of the sample. Sample: CD4+ T cells sorted from PBMCs, taken on the day of the yellow fever booster vaccination. These receptors all come from a man aged 25 to 45 who received the YFV17D yellow fever vaccine.

This clonotype has more than one count but fewer than ten. The J gene is TRBJ2-5, the V gene TRBV12-3 or TRBV12-4; D is unresolved. V lost 3 bases and J 4 bases, leaving 9 bases between the germline ends. The CDR3 contains 13 residues. CDR3 nucleotides: TGTGCCAGCAGTTTCGGACGTAGAGAGACCCAGTACTTC. It is translated as CASSFGRRETQYF.

This clonotype came up many times. The rearrangement uses TRBV29-1 and TRBJ2-3, with D maybe TRBD2 (6 bases). Germline V CDR1 and CDR2: SQVTM, ANQGSEA. The CDR3 has 14 amino acids. Trimming took off 7 bases at V and 1 base at J, with 15 bases between the two ends. The CDR3 DNA follows: TGCAGCGCCCCGTCGGGACTTCGCACAGATACGCAGTATTTT. This gives the protein CSAPSGLRTDTQYF.

The chain has TRBV11-2 and TRBJ2-1; D remains ambiguous. Germline CDR1 SGHAT, CDR2 FQNNGV. The CDR3 has 13 residues. Trimming took off 0 bases at V and 15 bases at J, with 15 bases between the two ends. Here the CDR3 reads CASSLEGELGLFF. CDR3 nucleotide sequence: TGTGCCAGCAGCTTAGAAGGAGAGCTCGGGCTGTTCTTC.